This note documents a single T cell receptor beta chain sequence. This sample is part of a study of blood T cell repertoires in COVID-19. Germline V gene sequence: CDR1 LGHDT, CDR2 YNNKEL (reference sequence). V was shortened by 2 bases and J by 5 bases, with 10 bases between the two germline ends. The CDR3 length is 13 residues. Sequenced by immunoSEQ multiplex PCR; TCRdb stores in-frame clones only, minus some. The table lists some 16,000 clones, about four fifths of them singletons. The specimen was peripheral blood. This clonotype was sampled from a man older than 75 with active COVID-19. This chain joins TRBV3-1 (or the pseudogene TRBV3-2) and TRBJ2-7; possible D gene TRBD2, 5 bases. The DNA of the CDR3 is TGTGCCAGCAGCCAAAGGGTCGGGGACGAGCAGTACTTC. Protein product: CASSQRVGDEQYF.